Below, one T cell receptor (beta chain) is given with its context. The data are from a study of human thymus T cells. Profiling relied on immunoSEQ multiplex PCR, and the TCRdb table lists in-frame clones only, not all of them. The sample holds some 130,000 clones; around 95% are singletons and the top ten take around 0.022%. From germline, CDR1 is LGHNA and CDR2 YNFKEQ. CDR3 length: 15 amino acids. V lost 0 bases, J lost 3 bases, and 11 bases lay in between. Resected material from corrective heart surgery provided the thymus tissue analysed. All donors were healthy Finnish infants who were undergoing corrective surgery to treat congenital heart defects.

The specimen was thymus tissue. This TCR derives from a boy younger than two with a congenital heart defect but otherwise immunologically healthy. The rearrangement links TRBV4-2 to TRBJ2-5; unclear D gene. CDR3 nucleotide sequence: TGTGCCAGCAGCCAAGAAGGACCTCGAAAAGAGACCCAGTACTTC. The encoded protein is CASSQEGPRKETQYF.